A single sample gave rise to the 9 T cell receptor beta chains below, sequenced in a study of molecular identifiers for immune sequencing clone quantification (dated by TCRdb to about 2018). Receptor amplification or capture employed PCR. Sequencing used an Illumina HiSeq 4000. TCRdb reran the public reads through fastp at Q25 and MiXCR, keeping productive beta chains. Each entry is one CDR3 protein sequence, shown with its most common DNA and genes. The sample contains about 640,000 distinct CDR3 sequences, 15% to 20% of them found a single time. The ten largest make up roughly 0.85% of the sample. Material for sequencing was naive CD8+ T cells from blood, with Jurkat cell RNA spiked in. Explained via the paper, the cell subset or site label denotes: FACS-sorted CD8+CD4-CCR7+CD45RA+ naive T cells. Source of these receptors: a human donor in good health. Some libraries in this study had Jurkat cell RNA spiked in.

Many counts were recorded for this clonotype. The gene calls are TRBV12-5 and TRBJ1-1; D is ambiguous. V dropped 0 bases and J dropped 5 bases, with 10 bases sitting between them. The germline V gene has CDR1 LGHNT and CDR2 FRNRAP. This CDR3 spans 14 amino acids. This CDR3 reads CASGLVVARTEAFF. The CDR3 DNA reads TGTGCTAGTGGTTTGGTAGTGGCCAGAACTGAAGCTTTCTTT.

The gene calls are TRBV20-1 and TRBJ2-7; weak D call: TRBD1 (5 bases). The CDR3 consists of 15 residues. Between the trimmed V and J ends, which lost 1 base and 5 bases, there was a span of 18 bases. Germline V gene sequence: CDR1 DFQATT, CDR2 SNEGSKA (reference sequence). The CDR3 sequence is CSARVLVGPDNEQYF. Here the CDR3 DNA reads TGCAGTGCTAGAGTTCTTGTGGGTCCGGACAACGAGCAGTACTTC.

This clonotype was counted ten times or more. V and J are TRBV6-1 and TRBJ2-7, with a weak D call TRBD1 (5 bases). The germline V gene has CDR1 MNHNS and CDR2 SASEGT. The CDR3 is 15 residues long. Trimming removed 1 base from V and 4 bases from J, with 14 bases in between. In DNA form, the CDR3 reads TGTGCCAGCAGTGAAGATTCAGGGCAGGTTTACGAGCAGTACTTC. Residues: CASSEDSGQVYEQYF.

This clonotype was recorded at least ten times. The CDR3 sequence is CAINFGTDYGYTF. For the CDR3, the DNA is TGTGCCATCAATTTCGGGACAGACTATGGCTACACCTTC. This rearrangement joins TRBV10-3 to TRBJ1-2, with TRBD1 matching over 7 bases. Looked up from germline, CDR1 is ENHRY and CDR2 is SYGVKD. The CDR3 loop spans 13 amino acids. Trimming removed 7 bases from V and 3 bases from J; junction bases left unmatched: 5.

This clonotype was seen many times. The gene calls are TRBV29-1 and TRBJ1-2, with D perhaps matching TRBD1 (6 bases). V was clipped by 3 bases and J by 1 base, with 15 bases between them. This CDR3 comprises 15 residues. Germline V gene data show CDR1 as SQVTM and CDR2 as ANQGSEA. As DNA, the CDR3 is TGCAGCGTTGAGGCACTTACAGGGCTTAACTATGGCTACACCTTC. This translates into CSVEALTGLNYGYTF. The variable domain in full, with the rest retrieved from reference TRBV29-1 and TRBJ1-2, is SAVISQKPSRDICQRGTSLTIQCQVDSQVTMMFWYRQQPGQSLTLIATANQGSEATYESGFVIDKFPISRPNLTFSTLTVSNMSPEDSSIYLCSVEALTGLNYGYTFGSGTRLTVV.

This clonotype has at least ten counts. The V and J genes are TRBV4-3 and TRBJ1-4, with D tentatively TRBD1 (5 bases). The CDR3 runs 16 residues. Trimming removed 4 bases from V and 8 bases from J, with 20 bases in between. The germline V gene has CDR1 LGHNA and CDR2 YSLEER. CDR3 region: CASSPAKGNEEEKLFF. CDR3 in DNA: TGCGCCAGCAGCCCGGCAAAGGGGAACGAGGAGGAAAAACTGTTTTTT.

Comments on this clonotype: One end of the junction is discordant with germline, which a read error may explain. The V gene is TRBV4-2, the J gene TRBJ2-5; 7 nucleotides match TRBD2. This CDR3 spans 16 amino acids. Germline values: CDR1 LGHNA, CDR2 YNFKEQ. The CDR3 reads CASGQETSRYQETQYF. CDR3 nucleotides: TGTGCCAGCGGCCAAGAGACTAGCAGGTACCAAGAGACCCAGTACTTC.

In its sample, this clonotype was seen many times. V and J are TRBV9 and TRBJ1-3; D uncertain. The CDR3 is 14 amino acids. V lost 3 bases to trimming and J lost 0 bases, with 7 bases between them. Germline loops: CDR1 SGDLS, CDR2 YYNGEE. The CDR3 reads CASSGRNSGNTIYF. The CDR3 DNA sequence: TGTGCCAGCAGCGGCAGGAACTCTGGAAACACCATATATTTT.

This clonotype was recorded at least ten times. The chain employs TRBV4-3 and TRBJ2-1; possible D gene TRBD2, 6 bases. The germline V and J ends were trimmed by 0 bases and 5 bases, with 8 bases remaining between them. The CDR3 contains 14 residues. The V gene's germline CDR1 is LGHNA and CDR2 YSLEER. The CDR3 sequence: CASSQDTGDNEQFF. DNA of the CDR3: TGCGCCAGCAGCCAAGATACGGGAGACAATGAGCAGTTCTTC.